A selection of T cell receptor beta chains follows, all from one sample in a study of T cell changes during pregnancy in multiple sclerosis. The repertoire was sequenced with immunoSEQ multiplex PCR; TCRdb's copy has only in-frame clones and lacks some. This sample has about 81,000 clones, with 94% found just once. This material consisted of peripheral blood, taken in the third trimester of pregnancy. All receptors come from a female donor with multiple sclerosis, enrolled in a pregnancy study. CDR3s include the opening cysteine and the closing phenylalanine or tryptophan. Fields, in order: D gene, clone size, J gene, V gene, CDR3 DNA, CDR3 protein. D genes are given only for firm matches. Not every row has a clone size; where given, it reads once, few, many or a size class.

-,-,TRBJ2-3,TRBV18,TGTGCCAGCTCACATTCCGGGAGCCAAACACTCTCGGATACGCAGTATTTT,CASSHSGSQTLSDTQYF
-,-,TRBJ1-4,TRBV7-9,TGTGCCAGCAGCTTAGATGGTTCCGGGGTTGGGGAAAAACTGTTTTTT,CASSLDGSGVGEKLFF
-,-,TRBJ2-1,TRBV7-2,TGTGCCAGCAGCTTAATTCCGAGCTCCTACAATGAGCAGTTCTTC,CASSLIPSSYNEQFF
-,-,TRBJ2-1,TRBV19,TGTGCCAGTTCCTTCGGAACAGTAAGAAATGAGCAGTTCTTC,CASSFGTVRNEQFF
-,-,TRBJ2-7,TRBV6-5,TGTGCCAGCAGAGCCCAGGGAAACGAGCAGTACTTC,CASRAQGNEQYF
TRBD2,-,TRBJ2-1,TRBV29-1,TGCAGCGTTGTAGGATACAGCGGGGGGGCAGATGAGCAGTTCTTC,CSVVGYSGGADEQFF
TRBD1,-,TRBJ2-2,TRBV7-2,TGTGCCAGCAGGAACACTGCGTTCACACAGGGGCGAGTAAACGGGGAGCTGTTTTTT,CASRNTAFTQGRVNGELFF
TRBD1,-,TRBJ2-3,TRBV5-4,TGTGCCAGCAGCTTGGAGGGACAGGGAGCAAACACAGATACGCAGTATTTT,CASSLEGQGANTDTQYF
-,-,TRBJ2-4,TRBV7-2,TGTGCCAGCAGCGCCGGACAGCCTGGGGTCGGCATTCAGTACTTC,CASSAGQPGVGIQYF
TRBD2,once,TRBJ2-5,TRBV19,TGTGCCAGCCAGGGACTAGCGGATCAAGAGACCCAGTACTTC,CASQGLADQETQYF
TRBD1,-,TRBJ1-1,TRBV4-2,TGTGCCAGCAGGTACGGGGACAGGGGGAGAACTGAAGCTTTCTTT,CASRYGDRGRTEAFF
TRBD1,-,TRBJ2-1,TRBV7-7,TGTGCTAGCAGCTCAGCCGGGACAGACTACAATGAGCAGTTCTTC,CASSSAGTDYNEQFF
-,-,TRBJ1-4,TRBV5-1,TGCGCCAGCAGCTTACGGGGTGTGTCTAATGAAAAACTGTTTTTT,CASSLRGVSNEKLFF
-,-,TRBJ2-2,TRBV15,TGTGCCACCAGCATACGGGTCACCGGGGAGCTGTTTTTT,CATSIRVTGELFF
-,-,TRBJ1-2,TRBV6-5,TGTGCCAGCAGGGGAGGGTTTGGCTACACCTTC,CASRGGFGYTF
TRBD1,-,TRBJ1-2,TRBV6-5,TGTGCCAGCGTGGCTGGGACAGGGAGTTATGGCTACACCTTC,CASVAGTGSYGYTF
TRBD1,-,TRBJ1-1,TRBV10-3,TGTGCCATCAGTGGCCTTCCGACAGGGGGCACTGAAGCTTTCTTT,CAISGLPTGGTEAFF
-,-,TRBJ2-7,TRBV4-2,TGTGCCAGCAGCCAAGGCGGGGGCCCTTCCTACGAGCAGTACTTC,CASSQGGGPSYEQYF
-,-,TRBJ2-3,TRBV7-6,TGTGCCAGCAGCTTCGGGGATACGCAGTATTTT,CASSFGDTQYF
TRBD2,-,TRBJ2-3,TRBV7-9,TGTGCCAGCAGCTCACTTCTTCCGGGACTAGCGGGGGATACGCAGTATTTT,CASSSLLPGLAGDTQYF
TRBD2,-,TRBJ2-5,TRBV5-1,TGCGCCAGCAGCTTGTCGTCTAGCGGGGGGGAGACCCAGTACTTC,CASSLSSSGGETQYF
TRBD2,-,TRBJ2-1,TRBV6-1,TGTGCCAGCAGCCCCGGGGGGGGGCACTACAATGAGCAGTTCTTC,CASSPGGGHYNEQFF
-,-,TRBJ1-1,TRBV6-5,TGTGCCAGCAGTTATCCAGGGTACACTGAAGCTTTCTTT,CASSYPGYTEAFF
TRBD1,-,TRBJ2-7,TRBV7-8,TGTGCCAGCAGCTACCAAAAACAGGGGATCTACGAGCAGTACTTC,CASSYQKQGIYEQYF
-,-,TRBJ1-2,TRBV27,TGTGCCAGCAGTTGGACGGGAAGAAACTATGGCTACACCTTC,CASSWTGRNYGYTF
TRBD1,-,TRBJ1-3,TRBV9,TGTGCCAGCAGCGTAGTAGGGGACAGGATCTCTGGAAACACCATATATTTT,CASSVVGDRISGNTIYF
-,-,TRBJ2-3,TRBV7-9,TGTGCCAGCAGCTTAGGGCAGGGGCAGGGTTTCGCAGATACGCAGTATTTT,CASSLGQGQGFADTQYF
-,-,TRBJ2-1,TRBV5-1,TGCGCCAGCAGCGGCGGGGCCCACAATGAGCAGTTCTTC,CASSGGAHNEQFF
-,-,TRBJ1-1,TRBV5-4,TGTGCCAGCAGCCCAGCAGGGGTTGGGGTCACTGAAGCTTTCTTT,CASSPAGVGVTEAFF
-,-,TRBJ1-4,TRBV15,TGTGCCACCAGTACCGGGAGACAGCATAATGAAAAACTGTTTTTT,CATSTGRQHNEKLFF
-,once,TRBJ2-5,TRBV2,TGTGCCAGCAGTGAGACTAGGTCGGATCAAGAGACCCAGTACTTC,CASSETRSDQETQYF
-,-,TRBJ2-2,TRBV5-3,TGTGCCAGAAGCTTGTATGCCGACAGTCACACCGGGGAGCTGTTTTTT,CARSLYADSHTGELFF
-,-,TRBJ2-7,TRBV5-6,TGTGCCAGCAGCCCCGGGGTAGGGTTCAACGAGCAGTACTTC,CASSPGVGFNEQYF
TRBD1,-,TRBJ1-2,TRBV2,TGTGCCAGCAGTGGAGGGAGGGACAGGCCGGTCTATGGCTACACCTTC,CASSGGRDRPVYGYTF
TRBD2,once,TRBJ2-5,TRBV2,TGTGCCAGCAGTCATAGCGGGGGGCCTCAAGAGACCCAGTACTTC,CASSHSGGPQETQYF
-,-,TRBJ1-5,TRBV5-8,TGTGCCAGCAGCGTTACAAACAGGGTTATTAGCAATCAGCCCCAGCATTTT,CASSVTNRVISNQPQHF
-,-,TRBJ2-2,TRBV30,TGTGCCTGCCGCGGTGTCGGGGAGTCCGGGGAGCTGTTTTTT,CACRGVGESGELFF
TRBD2,-,TRBJ2-4,TRBV7-9,TGTGCCAGCAGCCTCGGGGGGGCAGCCAAAAACATTCAGTACTTC,CASSLGGAAKNIQYF
TRBD1,-,TRBJ1-5,TRBV15,TGTGCCACCAGCAGGGACAGGGGGGTGGGTCAGCCCCAGCATTTT,CATSRDRGVGQPQHF
TRBD1,-,TRBJ2-3,TRBV2,TGTGCCAGCAGTGAATCCACGGGACAGTACACAGATACGCAGTATTTT,CASSESTGQYTDTQYF
-,once,TRBJ1-4,TRBV7-8,TGTGCCAGCAGCGCCCACCGAGAGTCTAGGGGTAGCGAAAAACTGTTTTTT,CASSAHRESRGSEKLFF
-,-,TRBJ2-5,TRBV6-5,TGTGCCAGCAGTTCCCTCTCCGAGGGGGGGCAAGAGACCCAGTACTTC,CASSSLSEGGQETQYF
-,-,TRBJ1-1,TRBV11-3,TGTGCCAGCAGCTCAGGGATAGGGACTGAAGCTTTCTTT,CASSSGIGTEAFF
-,-,TRBJ2-7,TRBV30,TGTGCCTGGAGGGTGCAGGGAAACGAGCAGTACTTC,CAWRVQGNEQYF
TRBD2,-,TRBJ2-7,TRBV30,TGTGCCTGGTGGGTAGCGGGGGGCTACGAGCAGTACTTC,CAWWVAGGYEQYF
TRBD2,once,TRBJ2-1,TRBV7-3,TGTGCCAGCAGCTTATCGGGGGGGCGGACGAATGAGCAGTTCTTC,CASSLSGGRTNEQFF
TRBD1,-,TRBJ2-7,TRBV19,TGTGCCAGTACCCCGGGACAGGGGGGTTACGAGCAGTACTTC,CASTPGQGGYEQYF